The clone carrying this T cell receptor (beta chain) was detected a few times. Its antigen is unknown. This record belongs to a study of T-cell memory formation after mild COVID-19. As for the study in general: Among the donors, TCR clusters were largely specific to each donor.

After removal of 4 bases from V and 3 bases from J, the junction contained 3 bases not matched to a gene. Germline lookup yields CDR1 SGDLS and CDR2 YYNGEE. This CDR3 has 14 amino acids. Whole-study results and caveats: Clones which contracted sat mainly in CM and EM if CD4+, and in EMRA if CD8+.

Employing constant-segment primers, 5'RACE generated TCR alpha and TCR beta cDNA libraries bearing sample barcodes and UMIs. TCRdb reprocessed the 5' RACE reads with MiXCR, giving one entry per CDR3 protein. The repertoire includes 250,000 to 300,000 distinct CDR3 sequences, about 17% of them detected once, and roughly a fifth sits in the top ten. This TCR came from a man aged 18 to 29 who had mild COVID-19 (a few samples of this study predate the infection). Cell type and time point are not known. The chain carries TRBV9 and TRBJ2-7; 11 nucleotides match TRBD2. The sample consisted of PBMCs or a T cell subset sorted from them (not recorded which). The CDR3 loop reads CASSSSGGFYEQYF. The CDR3 DNA follows: TGTGCCAGCAGCTCTAGCGGGGGGTTCTACGAGCAGTACTTC.